This entry lists 23 T cell receptor beta chains sequenced from one sample in a study of beta chain features in type 1 diabetes. As every portion of the isolated RNA was reverse transcribed, the sequencing read expressed TCRB transcripts. TCRdb keeps only in-frame clones here, not all; method: immunoSEQ multiplex PCR. In the table there are 680,000 or so clones, 15% to 18% of which are singletons. The sample comprised naive CD4+ T cells from blood. The receptor set was obtained from a man between 18 and 35 years old in good health.

The DNA for the CDR3 is TGTGCCAGCACGACTTTTGGGGGGCCCGAAGCTTTCTTT. The encoded protein is CASTTFGGPEAFF. The chain links TRBV6-5 to TRBJ1-1; D might be TRBD1 (6 bases). The V end was cut by 7 bases, the J end by 8 bases, with 17 bases between. Germline CDR1 is MNHEY and CDR2 is SVGAGI. CDR3 length: 13 residues.

This clone was counted a few times. The chain uses TRBV28 and TRBJ2-3; 9 bases match TRBD2. Trimming cost V 8 bases and J 6 bases; bases outside gene matches: 9. Germline V gene sequence: CDR1 MDHEN, CDR2 SYDVKM. The CDR3 spans 14 residues. The CDR3 DNA follows: TGTGCCAGCGACCCAGCGGGAGGAAGGGATACGCAGTATTTT. Its translation is CASDPAGGRDTQYF. The variable domain in full, completed from reference TRBV28 and TRBJ2-3, reads DVKVTQSSRYLVKRTGEKVFLECVQDMDHENMFWYRQDPGLGLRLIYFSYDVKMKEKGDIPEGYSVSREKKERFSLILESASTNQTSMYLCASDPAGGRDTQYFGPGTRLTVL.

This clone has ten or more counts. The chain carries TRBV23-1 and TRBJ2-4, with a tentative D call TRBD1 (6 bases). TRBV23-1 is reported as an ORF; its role is uncertain. This CDR3 has 16 residues. V shed 3 bases and J shed 1 base, with 13 bases lying between them. The CDR3 protein is CASSQGRGSAKNIQYF. The CDR3 coding sequence is TGCGCCAGCAGTCAGGGCAGGGGATCCGCCAAAAACATTCAGTACTTC.

This clone was seen more than once but under ten times. The V and J genes are TRBV7-9 and TRBJ1-5; 10 bases line up with TRBD1. The germline V gene encodes CDR1 SEHNR and CDR2 FQNEAQ (reference sequence). With 6 bases clipped from V and 5 bases from J, the junction kept 4 bases outside the gene matches. The CDR3 contains 14 residues. CDR3 nucleotide sequence: TGTGCCAGCAGGACAGGGGGCGAAGATCAGCCCCAGCATTTT. As protein: CASRTGGEDQPQHF.

This clone has just a few counts. CDR3 sequence (DNA): TGTGCCAGCTCACCACTACTGCCCGGGGCCTACAATGAGCAGTTCTTC. Translation gives CASSPLLPGAYNEQFF. The chain uses TRBV18 and TRBJ2-1, with D possibly TRBD2 on 5 matching bases. V lost 1 base and J 2 bases, leaving 12 bases between the germline ends. Germline CDR1 and CDR2: KGHSH and LQKENI. CDR3 length equals 16 residues.

This clone was recorded a few times. The chain links TRBV28 to TRBJ2-1; the D gene is possibly TRBD1 (6 bases). The germline gives CDR1 MDHEN, CDR2 SYDVKM. CDR3 size: 13 residues. Trimming removed 5 bases at V and 8 bases at J, with 13 bases between. In DNA form, the CDR3 reads TGTGCCAGCAGTCAAGGACAGAACTATGAGCAGTTCTTC. Translated, it gives CASSQGQNYEQFF.

V and J are TRBV11-2 and TRBJ1-2; possible D gene TRBD1, 6 bases. The CDR3 extends over 15 amino acids. V shed 1 base and J shed 7 bases, with 16 bases lying between them. Germline V CDR1 and CDR2: SGHAT, FQNNGV. The chain's CDR3 is CASSLVRGKVPGYTF. CDR3 bases: TGTGCCAGCAGCTTAGTTAGGGGGAAGGTGCCTGGCTACACCTTC.

A few counts support this clone. CDR3 sequence: CASSPRDSNQPQHF. CDR3 in DNA: TGTGCCAGCTCACCCCGCGACAGCAATCAGCCCCAGCATTTT. The chain recombines TRBV18 with TRBJ1-5; D call uncertain. This CDR3 has 14 residues. V lost 3 bases and J lost 1, with 7 bases in between. Germline-derived CDR1 and CDR2 are KGHSH and LQKENI.

This clone was recorded a few times. V and J are TRBV7-9 and TRBJ2-1, with D possibly TRBD2 on 5 matching bases. The CDR3 runs 12 residues. The V gene's germline CDR1 is SEHNR and CDR2 FQNEAQ (reference sequence). The V end was cut by 5 bases, the J end by 8 bases, with 10 bases between. The CDR3 DNA sequence: TGTGCCAGCAGCCCCAGGCGGGATGAGCAGTTCTTC. This encodes CASSPRRDEQFF. The full variable domain, in which reference TRBV7-9 and TRBJ2-1 provide the parts outside the CDR3, is DTGVSQNPRHKITKRGQNVTFRCDPISEHNRLYWYRQTLGQGPEFLTYFQNEAQLEKSRLLSDRFSAERPKGSFSTLEIQRTEQGDSAMYLCASSPRRDEQFFGPGTRLTVL.

There are a few counts of this clone. The CDR3 region has the DNA TGTGCCACCAGCAGAGTCTGGGGCACTGAAGCTTTCTTT. It codes for CATSRVWGTEAFF. This chain uses TRBV15 with TRBJ1-1, with no clear D. Per the germline V gene, CDR1 is LNHNV and CDR2 is YYDKDF (reference sequence). V lost 1 base and J lost 4, with 7 bases in between. The CDR3 extends over 13 amino acids. Full variable domain (missing parts from reference TRBV15 and TRBJ1-1): DAMVIQNPRYQVTQFGKPVTLSCSQTLNHNVMYWYQQKSSQAPKLLFHYYDKDFNNEADTPDNFQSRRPNTSFCFLDIRSPGLGDTAMYLCATSRVWGTEAFFGQGTRLTVV.

The rearrangement links TRBV6-5 to TRBJ2-7; D gene unclear. Germline values: CDR1 MNHEY, CDR2 SVGAGI. CDR3 length: 16 residues. The V gene lost 0 bases and the J gene lost 0 bases, with 12 bases spanning the gap. This CDR3 is CASSYSPDVSSYEQYF. CDR3 sequence (DNA): TGTGCCAGCAGTTACTCCCCAGATGTGAGCTCCTACGAGCAGTACTTC.

Only a few counts were recorded for this clone. The chain combines TRBV5-1 with TRBJ2-5, with 12 positions matching TRBD2. J lost 4 bases, V lost 1 base, and 5 bases had no gene match. Germline V gene data show CDR1 as SGHRS and CDR2 as YFSETQ. The CDR3 totals 16 residues. For the CDR3, the DNA is TGCGCCAGCAGCTTGAATTCGGGACTAGCGGGAGAGACCCAGTACTTC. This gives the protein CASSLNSGLAGETQYF.

This clone was detected only a few times. V usage is TRBV7-2 and J usage is TRBJ2-5, with D possibly TRBD2 on 7 matching bases. Germline V gives CDR1 SGHTA, CDR2 FQGNSA. The CDR3 has 15 residues. Trimming cost V 5 bases and J 4 bases, with 17 bases left between them. In DNA form, the CDR3 reads TGTGCCAGCAGCGGACGGGGGGCCCCCCCAGAGACCCAGTACTTC. Translated, it gives CASSGRGAPPETQYF.

This clone has just a few counts. The chain has TRBV4-3 and TRBJ1-2, with 8 bases that match TRBD1. Per the germline V gene, CDR1 is LGHNA and CDR2 is YSLEER. This CDR3 is built from 15 residues. With V trimmed by 3 bases and J by 7 bases, 10 bases remained unmatched. Written as DNA, the CDR3 is TGCGCCAGCAGCCAGGGAGGGACAGGTTCTGTTGGCTACACCTTC. Its protein is CASSQGGTGSVGYTF.

This clone turned up a few times. This chain uses TRBV7-2 with TRBJ2-5; tentative D call: TRBD1 (6 bases). CDR3 size: 15 residues. Germline V gene lookup returns CDR1 SGHTA and CDR2 FQGNSA. Trimming left V 1 base short and J 9 bases short, with 18 bases between. The CDR3 loop reads CASSLDPMVSGAQYF. The DNA for the CDR3 is TGTGCCAGCAGCTTAGATCCCATGGTTTCAGGGGCCCAGTACTTC.

The chain links TRBV5-4 to TRBJ2-1, with 8 bases identical to TRBD2. There are 17 residues in the CDR3. J lost 10 bases, V lost 0 bases, and 15 bases had no gene match. Germline V lookup: CDR1 SGHNT, CDR2 YYREEE (reference sequence). CDR3 loop: CASSLVSGATYRIEQFF. In nucleotides, the CDR3 is TGTGCCAGCAGCTTGGTTAGCGGGGCAACTTATCGAATCGAGCAGTTCTTC.

V and J are TRBV27 and TRBJ2-1; TRBD1 is a possible D gene (5 bases). CDR1 MNHEY and CDR2 SMNVEV come from the germline V gene (reference sequence). The ends were cut back, 6 bases at V and 6 bases at J, with 15 bases in the middle. The CDR3 is 14 amino acids. The chain's CDR3 is CASSPRELANEQFF. The CDR3 nucleotides read TGTGCCAGCAGCCCCAGGGAACTGGCCAATGAGCAGTTCTTC.

This chain uses TRBV19 with TRBJ2-7; 8 bases match TRBD1. This CDR3 has 13 amino acids. Germline V gene sequence: CDR1 LNHDA, CDR2 SQIVND (reference sequence). After removal of 8 bases from V and 3 bases from J, the junction contained 6 bases not matched to a gene. The CDR3 nucleotides are TGTGCCAGTGCGACAGGGGAAGGCTACGAGCAGTACTTC. It specifies CASATGEGYEQYF.

This clone has more than one count but fewer than ten. The chain carries TRBV9 and TRBJ1-1; a possible D gene is TRBD1 (6 bases). V dropped 4 bases and J dropped 7 bases, with 17 bases sitting between them. This CDR3 is built from 14 residues. Per germline, CDR1 SGDLS and CDR2 YYNGEE. The CDR3 DNA is TGTGCCAGCAGCCAAGGGGGGGCCCCCTTTGAAGCTTTCTTT. It yields the protein CASSQGGAPFEAFF.

This rearrangement joins TRBV5-4 to TRBJ1-2, with D possibly TRBD1 on 6 matching bases. This CDR3 is 17 amino acids long. The germline CDR1 and CDR2 sequences are SGHNT and YYREEE (reference sequence). V lost 4 bases to trimming and J lost 0 bases, with 19 bases between them. The CDR3, as DNA: TGTGCCAGCAGCCAATTTCGGGGGCGCGAGGCTAACTATGGCTACACCTTC. Encoded protein: CASSQFRGREANYGYTF.

This clone was observed a handful of times. This CDR3 reads CASRVGYEQFF. The CDR3 DNA follows: TGTGCCAGCCGGGTCGGTTATGAGCAGTTCTTC. The chain carries TRBV28 and TRBJ2-1; D uncertain. The CDR3 runs 11 residues. With 8 bases removed from V and 8 bases from J, the gap between germline ends came to 10 bases. Germline loops: CDR1 MDHEN, CDR2 SYDVKM.

J is TRBJ2-3 and V is TRBV2; 7 nucleotides agree with TRBD2. After removal of 6 bases from V and 2 bases from J, the junction contained 11 bases not matched to a gene. Germline V gene data show CDR1 as SNHLY and CDR2 as FYNNEI. The CDR3 extends over 16 amino acids. The CDR3 sequence is CASSLEAGSPTDTQYF. CDR3 DNA sequence: TGTGCCAGCAGCCTCGAAGCGGGATCCCCCACAGATACGCAGTATTTT.

This clone has only a few counts. The CDR3 bases are TGTGCCAGCGGGTGGACTAGCGGGTTCACAGATACGCAGTATTTT. Protein: CASGWTSGFTDTQYF. This sequence joins TRBV7-3 and TRBJ2-3, with 11 bases lining up with TRBD2. Per the germline V gene, CDR1 is SGHTA and CDR2 is FQGTGA. V was pared by 8 bases and J by 2 bases, with 6 bases of the junction left unmatched. There are 15 residues in the CDR3.